This record covers a single T cell receptor beta chain. The antigen it binds to is not known. It has no much larger one-base neighbor in the sample; base qualities were not kept. This entry is derived from a study of shared clonotypes between healthy human individuals (dated by TCRdb to 2020 to 2021). About the investigation overall: Three men and two women, aged 18 to 49 years, made up the cohort. To estimate repertoire size and how much clonotypes are shared between individuals, the study performed deep sequencing of blood TCR repertoires from about five healthy adults. Leukapheresis yielded between about 0.85 and 10 billion PBMCs per donor. To increase sequencing depth and limit assay-specific biases, different laboratories used diverse techniques to prepare libraries and sequence TCR repertoires. For each donor, three plates each were used for CD4 naive and CD4 memory, two plates were used for CD8 naive, and one plate was used for CD8 memory.

CD8 naive samples were obtained by positive selection for CCR7 among CD45RO-negative cells, yielding a CD45RA+CCR7+ population from which TemRA cells were excluded. The donors were healthy, HIV-negative adults with no recently reported acute infections or vaccinations. Every donor was a Caucasian adult residing in Nashville, Tennessee, USA. Blood was collected by leukapheresis, and PBMCs were isolated by Ficoll-Histopaque density gradient centrifugation and then cryopreserved in liquid nitrogen vapor phase. Purity and quantity of every magnetically sorted T cell population were checked by analytical flow cytometry. Genomic DNA was isolated from each sorted fraction and quantified by UV absorbance on a Nanodrop 2000c. Points the paper makes about the study in general: Compared with non-shared clonotypes, the clonotypes found in all four sorted-subset donors had higher generation probabilities. Based on pairwise subsampling, the degree of clonotype sharing among donors was expected to be affected by sequencing depth. Sharing across a handful of donors was observed for around 5% of naive CD4, under 4% of naive CD8, over 2% of memory CD4, and about 0.39% of memory CD8 clonotypes. Estimated clonotype richness was generally larger for naive than for memory subsets. Even with the large sequencing depth, rarefaction of the sorted-subset datasets indicated that sequencing was incomplete. Sampling was restricted to blood, and TCR repertoires in tissues likely differ from the TCR repertoires found in blood. The genetic and exposure-history diversity represented was limited by the small number of donors.

TCR CDR3 regions were amplified from genomic DNA by multiplex PCR using the deep immunoSEQ assay. Extracted genomic DNA from each cell subset was spread evenly across all wells of several immunoSEQ 96-well plates, with each plate serving as a replicate. For sorted subsets, 150 to 250 ng of genomic DNA, equivalent to tens of thousands of T cell genomes, went into each replicate PCR. Purified libraries were measured with a Qubit 3.0 fluorometer, size-checked on a Bioanalyzer 2100, and measured again with the KAPA Library Quantification kit. Every immunoSEQ 96-well plate was sequenced on a dedicated single-read 150-cycle Illumina NextSeq 550 flow cell. As for the original processing: Because the immunoSEQ output held only junctional sequences and lacked quality scores, the filtering could not match the filtering applied to full-length reads. Sequences were annotated with PyIR, a Python wrapper for IgBLAST v1.9, using IMGT germline references to assign V/J genes and CDR3. Reads were filtered out if the reads had weak V/J assignments (E-value above 1e-6), no CDR3, stop codons, out-of-frame junctions, or ambiguous translated residues. V3J clonotypes were defined by identical inferred V gene, J gene, and CDR3 amino acid sequence. The percentage overlap between two repertoires was calculated by dividing the number of shared unique clonotypes by the size of the smaller repertoire. Repertoire richness was assessed with RTK rarefaction, the Chao1 estimator, and Recon v2.1 estimates of unobserved clonotypes. For all TCRbeta clonotypes obtained by the gDNA method from a handful of donors, generation probabilities were computed with OLGA. What TCRdb holds here is the immuneACCESS table cut down to in-frame rearrangements. Part of the clones is not present; checked against another copy, under half of the missing clones reflect an unresolved V gene, and the others are unexplained. V and J calls and clone size are given by that table; D and trimming were obtained from the DNA. The sample includes about 2.2 million clones, with about 93% observed a single time. The top ten clonotypes cover more than 1.5% of the sample.

Relative to germline, V is missing 0 bases and J is missing 0 bases, with 7 bases of the junction outside any gene match. The germline V gene encodes CDR1 SGHRS and CDR2 YFSETQ. Measured from the cysteine to the phenylalanine, the CDR3 is 17 residues long. Only the CDR3 region is kept as DNA, spanning 51 bases read in frame from base 1. This sequence was found in a man in his late teens or twenties in good health. Some clones in this sample may be carry-over from other donors' samples. Recombination linked TRBV5-1 to TRBJ1-2, with 8 bases in between that match TRBD1. The material sequenced was naive CD8+ T cells from PBMCs. This specimen's cell subset or site label, interpreted: CD45RA+CCR7+. The nucleotide sequence reads TGCGCCAGCAGCTTGGGTTTAACAGGGGGTTCTAACTATGGCTACACCTTC. Translated, it reads CASSLGLTGGSNYGYTF.